Included here is one TCR beta chain sequence, with context. The sample belongs to a study of blood T cell repertoires in COVID-19. Overall study context: Nucleic acid was either cDNA or gDNA, and it came from T cells, B-cell-depleted T cells, or PBMCs.

Original handling: Estimated nucleated cell counts came from reference gene primer amplification. This table comes from immunoSEQ multiplex PCR, and its TCRdb copy is limited to in-frame clones, with some not included. V and J calls and clone size are copied from that table; D and trimming were computed from the DNA. The sample has 150,000 to 200,000 clones, 82% seen once; the top ten hold 6.9%. The CDR3 contains 14 residues. The V gene's germline CDR1 is SGDLS and CDR2 YYNGEE. V was pared by 0 bases and J by 4 bases, with 9 bases between. The material sequenced was peripheral blood. The genes are TRBV9 and TRBJ2-3; D ambiguous. The sequence was collected from a human donor with acute or convalescent COVID-19. The donor label of this sample is uncertain. In nucleotides, the CDR3 is TGTGCCAGCAGCGTAGCTACTCCCGCAGATACGCAGTATTTT. It encodes CASSVATPADTQYF.